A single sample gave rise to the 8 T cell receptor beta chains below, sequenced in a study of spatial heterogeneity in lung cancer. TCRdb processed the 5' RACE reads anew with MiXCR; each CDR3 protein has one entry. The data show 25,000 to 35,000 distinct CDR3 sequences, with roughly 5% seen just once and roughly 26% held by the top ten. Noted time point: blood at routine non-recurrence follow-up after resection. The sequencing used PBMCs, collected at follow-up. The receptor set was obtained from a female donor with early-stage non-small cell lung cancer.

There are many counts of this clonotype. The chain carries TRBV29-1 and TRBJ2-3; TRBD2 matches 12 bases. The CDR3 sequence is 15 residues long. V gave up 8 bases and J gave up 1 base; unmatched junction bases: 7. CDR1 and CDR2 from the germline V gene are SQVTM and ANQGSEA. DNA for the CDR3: TGCAGCTTCTCCCGACTAGCGGGGGGCACAGATACGCAGTATTTT. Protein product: CSFSRLAGGTDTQYF.

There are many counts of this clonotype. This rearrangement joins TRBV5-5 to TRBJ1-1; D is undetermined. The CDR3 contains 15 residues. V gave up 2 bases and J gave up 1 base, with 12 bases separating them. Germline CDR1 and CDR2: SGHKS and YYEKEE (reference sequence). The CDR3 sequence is CASSFDVHPNTEAFF. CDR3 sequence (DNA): TGTGCCAGCAGCTTCGACGTACACCCGAACACTGAAGCTTTCTTT.

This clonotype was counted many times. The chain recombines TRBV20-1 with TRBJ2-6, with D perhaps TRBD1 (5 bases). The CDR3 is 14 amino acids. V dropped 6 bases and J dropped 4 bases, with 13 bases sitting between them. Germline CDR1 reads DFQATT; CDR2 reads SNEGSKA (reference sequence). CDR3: CSANPGFGANVLTF. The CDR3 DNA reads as TGCAGTGCCAACCCAGGGTTCGGGGCCAACGTCCTGACTTTC.

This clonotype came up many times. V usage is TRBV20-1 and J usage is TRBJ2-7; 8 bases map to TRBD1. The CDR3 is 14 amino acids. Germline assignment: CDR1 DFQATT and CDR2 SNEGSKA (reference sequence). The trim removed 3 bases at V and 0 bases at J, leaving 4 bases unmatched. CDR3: CSASSGTGSYEQYF. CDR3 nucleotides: TGCAGTGCTAGCTCCGGGACAGGCTCCTACGAGCAGTACTTC.

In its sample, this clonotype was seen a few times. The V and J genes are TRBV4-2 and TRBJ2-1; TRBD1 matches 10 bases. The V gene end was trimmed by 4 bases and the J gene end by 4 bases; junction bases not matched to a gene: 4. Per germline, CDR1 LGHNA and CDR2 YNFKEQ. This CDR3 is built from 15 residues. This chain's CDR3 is CASSPDRGPYNEQFF. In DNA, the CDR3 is TGTGCCAGCAGCCCAGACAGGGGGCCGTACAATGAGCAGTTCTTC.

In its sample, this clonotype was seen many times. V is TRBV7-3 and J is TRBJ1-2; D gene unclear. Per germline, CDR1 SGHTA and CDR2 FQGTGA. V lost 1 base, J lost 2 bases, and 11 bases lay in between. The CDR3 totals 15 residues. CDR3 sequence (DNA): TGTGCCAGCAGCTTAAGGGCCGAAGGAAACTATGGCTACACCTTC. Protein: CASSLRAEGNYGYTF. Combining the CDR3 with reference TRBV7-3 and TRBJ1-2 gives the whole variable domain GAGVSQTPSNKVTEKGKYVELRCDPISGHTALYWYRQSLGQGPEFLIYFQGTGAADDSGLPNDRFFAVRPEGSVSTLKIQRTERGDSAVYLCASSLRAEGNYGYTFGSGTRLTVV.

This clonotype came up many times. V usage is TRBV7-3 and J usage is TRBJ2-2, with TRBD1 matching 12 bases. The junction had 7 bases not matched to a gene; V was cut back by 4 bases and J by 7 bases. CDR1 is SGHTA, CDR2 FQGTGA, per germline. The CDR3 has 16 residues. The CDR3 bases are TGTGCCAGCAGCTCCGCCGGGACAGGGGGCATCGGGGAGCTGTTTTTT. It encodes CASSSAGTGGIGELFF.

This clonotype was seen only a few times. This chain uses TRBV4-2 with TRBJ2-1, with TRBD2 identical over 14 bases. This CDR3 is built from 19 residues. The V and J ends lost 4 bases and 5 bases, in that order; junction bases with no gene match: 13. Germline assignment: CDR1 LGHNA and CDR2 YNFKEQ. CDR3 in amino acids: CASSPQTSGGAMSNNEQFF. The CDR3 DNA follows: TGTGCCAGCAGCCCCCAGACTAGCGGGGGGGCCATGTCGAACAATGAGCAGTTCTTC.